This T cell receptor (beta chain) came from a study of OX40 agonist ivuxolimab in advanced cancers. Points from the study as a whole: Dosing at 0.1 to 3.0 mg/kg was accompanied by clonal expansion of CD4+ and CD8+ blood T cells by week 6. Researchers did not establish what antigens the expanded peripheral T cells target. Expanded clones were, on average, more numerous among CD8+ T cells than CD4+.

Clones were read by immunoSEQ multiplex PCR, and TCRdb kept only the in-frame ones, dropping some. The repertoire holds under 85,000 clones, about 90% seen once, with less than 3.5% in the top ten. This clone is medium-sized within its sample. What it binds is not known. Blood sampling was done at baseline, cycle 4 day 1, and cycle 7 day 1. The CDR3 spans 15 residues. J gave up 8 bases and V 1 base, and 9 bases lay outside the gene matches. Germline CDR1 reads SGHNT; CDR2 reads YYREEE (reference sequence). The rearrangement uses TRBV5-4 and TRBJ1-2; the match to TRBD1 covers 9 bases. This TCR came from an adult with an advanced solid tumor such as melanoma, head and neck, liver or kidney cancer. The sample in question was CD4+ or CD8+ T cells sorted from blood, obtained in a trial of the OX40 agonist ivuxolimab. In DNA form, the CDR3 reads TGTGCCAGCAGCTTGCCCGGGACAGGGAGGTACGGCTACACCTTC. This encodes CASSLPGTGRYGYTF.